These 30 T cell receptor beta chains originate from one sample sequenced in a study of cytomegalovirus exposure and HLA in healthy donors. This table comes from immunoSEQ multiplex PCR, and its TCRdb copy is limited to in-frame clones, with some not included. The sample records about 43,000 clones, around nine tenths being singletons. The sample consisted of PBMCs. These receptors originate from a man between 18 and 35 years old in good health and CMV-seronegative.

The chain couples TRBV9 to TRBJ2-3, with 10 nucleotides matching TRBD2. Looked up from germline, CDR1 is SGDLS and CDR2 is YYNGEE. This CDR3 comprises 17 residues. Trimming took 4 bases from V and 2 from J; bases not matched to a gene: 10. CDR3 region: CASSRGPGTSDTDTQYF. The CDR3 DNA reads TGTGCCAGCAGCAGAGGACCTGGGACTAGCGACACAGATACGCAGTATTTT.

This chain joins TRBV19 and TRBJ2-1; TRBD2 matches 9 bases. Germline CDR1 and CDR2: LNHDA and SQIVND (reference sequence). The CDR3 totals 13 residues. The trim removed 10 bases at V and 10 bases at J, leaving 11 bases unmatched. The DNA of the CDR3 is TGTGCCACCGCGGGAGGGGTGGAGAGGGAGCAGTTCTTC. Its translation is CATAGGVEREQFF.

The rearrangement uses TRBV2 and TRBJ2-1, with a weak D call TRBD1 (7 bases). The CDR3 covers 13 residues. Trimming took off 6 bases at V and 5 bases at J, with 11 bases between the two ends. Germline CDR1 SNHLY, CDR2 FYNNEI. CDR3 residues: CASRGGQNNEQFF. DNA for the CDR3: TGTGCCAGCAGGGGGGGACAGAACAATGAGCAGTTCTTC.

This clone was seen once. V gene TRBV9 combines with J gene TRBJ2-1; 15 bases fit TRBD2. The V and J ends lost 4 bases and 2 bases, in that order; junction bases with no gene match: 1. Looked up from germline, CDR1 is SGDLS and CDR2 is YYNGEE. This CDR3 has 16 residues. The CDR3 sequence is CASSRTSGRAYNEQFF. The DNA of the CDR3 is TGTGCCAGCAGCAGGACTAGCGGGAGGGCCTACAATGAGCAGTTCTTC.

This clone was detected only once. J is TRBJ1-2 and V is TRBV15, with D unresolved. With 0 bases removed from V and 4 bases from J, the gap between germline ends came to 9 bases. CDR1 is LNHNV, CDR2 YYDKDF, per germline (reference sequence). This CDR3 region has 14 residues. DNA of the CDR3: TGTGCCACCAGCAGAGATCGAATTAGCTATGGCTACACCTTC. The encoded protein is CATSRDRISYGYTF.

The chain has TRBV6-1 and TRBJ1-5, with 8 bases fitting TRBD1. CDR1 and CDR2 (germline): MNHNS, SASEGT. The CDR3 totals 15 residues. V lost 4 bases and J lost 5; bases outside the gene matches: 7. DNA of the CDR3: TGTGCCAGCAGTGGACTGCAGGGGGCAGATCAGCCCCAGCATTTT. Protein: CASSGLQGADQPQHF.

The V call is TRBV6-1, the J call TRBJ1-2; D remains unclear. This CDR3 comprises 14 residues. V lost 10 bases to trimming and J lost 2 bases, with 17 bases between them. The germline CDR1 and CDR2 sequences are MNHNS and SASEGT. This chain's CDR3 is CATATDTKNYGYTF. CDR3 nucleotides: TGTGCCACCGCGACCGATACTAAGAACTATGGCTACACCTTC.

The V call is TRBV5-1, the J call TRBJ1-6; 7 nucleotides match TRBD1. There are 14 residues in the CDR3. The ends lost 4 bases at V and 6 bases at J; junction bases unmatched: 4. Germline assignment: CDR1 SGHRS and CDR2 YFSETQ. Here the CDR3 reads CASSQQGINSPLHF. The CDR3 bases are TGCGCCAGCAGCCAACAGGGGATTAATTCACCCCTCCACTTT.

The V call is TRBV5-1, the J call TRBJ2-3; a weak D match, TRBD2 (5 bases). V lost 0 bases and J 1 base, leaving 12 bases between the germline ends. The CDR3 is 16 amino acids. Germline V gene data show CDR1 as SGHRS and CDR2 as YFSETQ. The CDR3: CASSLGLATRTDTQYF. The CDR3, as DNA: TGCGCCAGCAGCTTGGGTCTAGCCACCCGCACAGATACGCAGTATTTT. The entire variable domain, with the rest obtained from reference TRBV5-1 and TRBJ2-3, is as follows: KAGVTQTPRYLIKTRGQQVTLSCSPISGHRSVSWYQQTPGQGLQFLFEYFSETQRNKGNFPGRFSGRQFSNSRSEMNVSTLELGDSALYLCASSLGLATRTDTQYFGPGTRLTVL.

The V and J genes are TRBV5-4 and TRBJ1-1; no reliable D call. V dropped 2 bases and J dropped 8 bases, with 13 bases sitting between them. CDR3 length equals 13 residues. Germline V gene lookup returns CDR1 SGHNT and CDR2 YYREEE (reference sequence). The CDR3 loop reads CASSLFSALEAFF. The CDR3 DNA reads TGTGCCAGCAGCTTATTTAGTGCGCTAGAAGCTTTCTTT.

This clone was seen just once. The V and J genes are TRBV7-3 and TRBJ2-5; 15 positions match TRBD2. Trimming cost V 5 bases and J 2 bases; bases outside gene matches: 3. The V gene's germline CDR1 is SGHTA and CDR2 FQGTGA. The CDR3 is 16 residues long. In DNA, the CDR3 is TGTGCCAGCAGCGTAGGGACTAGCGGGAGGCAAGAGACCCAGTACTTC. Protein: CASSVGTSGRQETQYF.

The rearrangement links TRBV10-3 to TRBJ2-6, with D perhaps matching TRBD1 (6 bases). This CDR3 is built from 17 residues. Germline CDR1 reads ENHRY; CDR2 reads SYGVKD. The V end lost 9 bases, the J end lost 0 bases, and 18 bases lay between the germline ends. CDR3 region: CAIRDQRTASGANVLTF. The DNA for the CDR3 is TGTGCCATTAGAGACCAGAGGACAGCCTCTGGGGCCAACGTCCTGACTTTC.

This sequence joins TRBV6-6 and TRBJ2-1; 7 bases line up with TRBD2. The length of the CDR3 is 15 residues. CDR1 is MNHNY, CDR2 SVGAGI, per germline (reference sequence). The V gene end was trimmed by 6 bases and the J gene end by 3 bases; junction bases not matched to a gene: 8. CDR3 in amino acids: CASSSGGGDYNEQFF. The CDR3 DNA reads as TGTGCCAGCAGCTCTGGGGGAGGGGACTACAATGAGCAGTTCTTC.

The chain has TRBV6-5 and TRBJ2-5; 14 bases are a match to TRBD2. J lost 4 bases, V lost 4 bases, and 5 bases had no gene match. The length of the CDR3 is 16 residues. Per the germline V gene, CDR1 is MNHEY and CDR2 is SVGAGI. The CDR3 reads CASSFVTSGGGETQYF. As DNA, the CDR3 is TGTGCCAGCAGTTTCGTGACTAGCGGGGGGGGAGAGACCCAGTACTTC.

CDR3 sequence reads: CASGLDGRGGSYNEQFF. The DNA of the CDR3 is TGTGCTAGTGGTTTGGATGGACGGGGGGGCTCCTACAATGAGCAGTTCTTC. The chain carries TRBV12-5 and TRBJ2-1; TRBD2 matches at 8 bases. The CDR3 has 17 residues. The junction had 5 bases not matched to a gene; V was cut back by 1 base and J by 0 bases. CDR1 is LGHNT and CDR2 is FRNRAP in the germline V gene.

In its sample, this clone was seen once. The chain uses TRBV6-5 and TRBJ1-2; TRBD1 is a possible D gene (5 bases). Per the germline V gene, CDR1 is MNHEY and CDR2 is SVGAGI. V shed 5 bases and J shed 7 bases, with 17 bases lying between them. The CDR3 loop spans 14 amino acids. The CDR3 coding sequence is TGTGCCAGCAGTCCCCGGGCAGGGTCGGGTGGCTACACCTTC. Encoded protein: CASSPRAGSGGYTF.

The chain employs TRBV7-2 and TRBJ1-2; D is perhaps TRBD1 (6 bases). This CDR3 is 14 amino acids long. Germline assignment: CDR1 SGHTA and CDR2 FQGNSA. The V end was cut by 6 bases, the J end by 7 bases, with 18 bases between. The CDR3 nucleotides are TGTGCCAGCAGTACTGGGACATCGGTTTTTGGCTACACCTTC. It encodes CASSTGTSVFGYTF.

The rearrangement links TRBV11-2 to TRBJ2-1; 13 bases align to TRBD2. Germline assignment: CDR1 SGHAT and CDR2 FQNNGV. V was clipped by 0 bases and J by 7 bases; unmatched bases: 6. The CDR3 runs 17 residues. CDR3 in amino acids: CASSLDAGTSGVNEQFF. In nucleotides, the CDR3 is TGTGCCAGCAGCTTAGACGCCGGGACTAGCGGGGTTAATGAGCAGTTCTTC.

This clone was seen a single time. The V gene is TRBV16, the J gene TRBJ1-1, with 8 bases identical to TRBD1. Trimming removed 2 bases from V and 3 bases from J; junction bases left unmatched: 11. Germline V gene lookup returns CDR1 KGHSY and CDR2 FQNENV. The CDR3 length is 17 residues. For the CDR3, the DNA is TGTGCCAGCAGCCAAAGGTCTGGCAGGGGGCGCGACACTGAAGCTTTCTTT. Translating gives CASSQRSGRGRDTEAFF.

V is TRBV5-1 and J is TRBJ1-1; 10 bases fit TRBD1. V shed 4 bases and J 4 bases; nucleotides not matched to a gene: 4. Per germline, CDR1 SGHRS and CDR2 YFSETQ. This CDR3 comprises 14 residues. The CDR3 DNA sequence: TGCGCCAGCAGCAAAGGACAGGGGGGCACTGAAGCTTTCTTT. Protein sequence: CASSKGQGGTEAFF.

The chain couples TRBV2 to TRBJ2-3, with D perhaps TRBD2 (6 bases). Trimming cost V 1 base and J 4 bases, with 9 bases left between them. CDR3 length equals 14 residues. Germline CDR1 SNHLY, CDR2 FYNNEI. CDR3 in amino acids: CASSEGLGSDTQYF. CDR3 bases: TGTGCCAGCAGTGAAGGACTAGGATCAGATACGCAGTATTTT.

The rearrangement uses TRBV7-9 and TRBJ2-3; maybe TRBD2 (6 bases). This CDR3 spans 16 amino acids. Trimming left V 5 bases short and J 3 bases short, with 18 bases between. The germline CDR1 and CDR2 sequences are SEHNR and FQNEAQ (reference sequence). CDR3 amino acids: CASSRLFGGITDTQYF. The DNA for the CDR3 is TGTGCCAGCAGCCGCCTGTTCGGGGGAATAACAGATACGCAGTATTTT.

Only one count was recorded for this clone. The chain combines TRBV6-5 with TRBJ1-5; D gene unclear. This CDR3 comprises 12 residues. V was pared by 8 bases and J by 6 bases, with 11 bases between. Germline loops: CDR1 MNHEY, CDR2 SVGAGI. For the CDR3, the DNA is TGTGCCAGCGGACGGGATAGTCAGCCCCAGCATTTT. As protein: CASGRDSQPQHF.

The V and J genes are TRBV9 and TRBJ1-3; 7 positions agree with TRBD1. The V segment lost 0 bases and the J segment 4 bases; nucleotides outside the gene matches: 7. The CDR3 contains 16 residues. CDR1 and CDR2 (germline): SGDLS, YYNGEE. In nucleotides, the CDR3 is TGTGCCAGCAGCGTAGAGGCCCCGACAGGGGGAAACACCATATATTTT. Its translation: CASSVEAPTGGNTIYF.

The chain joins TRBV10-3 to TRBJ2-6, with D unclear. V gave up 6 bases and J gave up 3 bases, with 9 bases separating them. CDR1 and CDR2 from the germline V gene are ENHRY and SYGVKD. The CDR3 loop spans 14 amino acids. The CDR3 region has the DNA TGTGCCATCAGCCCCTCGGGTGGGGCCAACGTCCTGACTTTC. It is translated as CAISPSGGANVLTF.

V usage is TRBV18 and J usage is TRBJ2-2, with 10 nucleotides matching TRBD2. The V and J ends lost 6 bases and 6 bases, in that order; junction bases with no gene match: 4. In germline, CDR1 is KGHSH, CDR2 LQKENI. CDR3 size: 14 residues. This chain's CDR3 is CASSRTSGPGELFF. CDR3 in DNA: TGTGCCAGCTCCCGGACTAGCGGCCCCGGGGAGCTGTTTTTT.

This chain uses TRBV28 with TRBJ2-7; D may be TRBD1 (6 bases). The germline gives CDR1 MDHEN, CDR2 SYDVKM. The CDR3 is 14 amino acids. Trimming removed 6 bases from V and 0 bases from J, with 12 bases in between. CDR3 amino acids: CASRPQGSSYEQYF. The CDR3 coding sequence is TGTGCCAGCAGACCGCAGGGGAGCTCCTACGAGCAGTACTTC.

This clone was counted once. The V call is TRBV18, the J call TRBJ1-1; no clear D. The germline gives CDR1 KGHSH, CDR2 LQKENI. The V gene lost 1 base and the J gene lost 4 bases, with 7 bases spanning the gap. The CDR3 spans 13 residues. The CDR3 bases are TGTGCCAGCTCACCACTGTCAATCACTGAAGCTTTCTTT. The encoded protein is CASSPLSITEAFF.

The chain combines TRBV6-5 with TRBJ2-5, with D perhaps matching TRBD2 (6 bases). The CDR3 has 14 amino acids. V lost 7 bases and J lost 4, with 16 bases in between. Per germline, CDR1 MNHEY and CDR2 SVGAGI. In DNA, the CDR3 is TGTGCCAGCAAAGCCTCATGGGGAGGAGAGACCCAGTACTTC. It specifies CASKASWGGETQYF.

The chain uses TRBV7-9 and TRBJ1-1; D perhaps matches TRBD1 (5 bases). CDR3 size: 16 residues. V was shortened by 3 bases and J by 0 bases, with 14 bases between the two germline ends. Germline CDR1 reads SEHNR; CDR2 reads FQNEAQ (reference sequence). The DNA for the CDR3 is TGTGCCAGCAGCTTGACAGACCCTAACCTGAACACTGAAGCTTTCTTT. It translates to CASSLTDPNLNTEAFF.